This TCR beta chain was documented in a study of shared clonotypes between healthy human individuals. Study-level findings and limits: It was observed that approximately 5% of naive CD4 clonotypes were shared across a handful of donors. Among non-shared clonotypes, generation probabilities were lower than among those shared by all four donors.

With respect to this clone: Its specificity is not known.

The material for each subset, its genomic DNA, was split evenly across several immunoSEQ plates. Profiled with immunoSEQ multiplex PCR; TCRdb holds only in-frame clones, not every one. The profile shows 950,000 to 1,300,000 clones, 70% to 80% of them singletons. This CDR3 spans 16 amino acids. V gave up 2 bases and J gave up 3 bases, with 17 bases separating them. The germline V gene has CDR1 MGHRA and CDR2 YSYEKL. Sequencing input: memory CD4+ T cells sorted from blood. Described subset: CD45RA-negative fraction. The TCR originated in a man in his late teens or twenties in good health. The chain links TRBV4-1 to TRBJ2-7; maybe TRBD1 (6 bases). CDR3 protein: CASSQTATGTFYEQYF. In nucleotides, the CDR3 is TGCGCCAGCAGCCAAACGGCGACAGGTACCTTCTACGAGCAGTACTTC.